The rows below give T cell receptor beta chains drawn from one sample of a study of blood T cells in healthy people across ages. Each CDR3 protein gets one entry after TCRdb re-called the 5' RACE reads with MiXCR. The data contain just over 800,000 distinct CDR3 sequences, around 68% of them singletons. Sequencing was done on a sample of blood. The receptors were gathered from a young man in good health. CDR3s include the opening cysteine and the closing phenylalanine or tryptophan. D genes are given only for firm matches. Expanded clones are given a class, and other clones once, few, many or no size at all.

d_gene	v_gene	abundance	j_gene	CDR3aa	CDR3nt
NA	TRBV20-1	few	TRBJ2-7	CSAPHQTGIYEQYF	TGCAGTGCTCCCCATCAAACAGGGATCTACGAGCAGTACTTC
NA	TRBV3-1	NA	TRBJ2-1	CASSQGVSYNEQFF	TGTGCCAGCAGCCAAGGGGTTTCCTACAATGAGCAGTTCTTC
NA	TRBV4-3	NA	TRBJ2-1	CASTAKDGIGELFF	TGCGCCAGCACCGCCAAGGATGGGATCGGGGAGCTGTTCTTC
NA	TRBV12-3/TRBV12-4	NA	TRBJ2-1	CASSLQTEGEQFF	TGTGCCAGCAGTTTACAGACCGAAGGTGAGCAGTTCTTC
NA	TRBV4-3	NA	TRBJ2-1	CASSQGSTLYNEQFF	TGCGCCAGCAGCCAAGGTTCTACCCTCTACAATGAGCAGTTCTTC
NA	TRBV9	NA	TRBJ2-1	CASSVDGGRVDEQFF	TGTGCCAGCAGCGTCGACGGGGGTCGGGTCGATGAGCAGTTCTTC
NA	TRBV25-1	NA	TRBJ2-3	CASSDTRDVTDTQYF	TGTGCCAGCAGTGATACACGGGACGTAACAGATACGCAGTATTTT
TRBD2	TRBV2	few	TRBJ2-5	CASSRTSGGVRETQYF	TGTGCCAGCAGTCGGACTAGCGGGGGAGTCCGGGAGACCCAGTACTTC
NA	TRBV7-2	NA	TRBJ1-1	CASSWGETEAFF	TGTGCCAGCAGCTGGGGGGAGACTGAAGCTTTCTTT
NA	TRBV7-3	NA	TRBJ2-7	CASSFAAGQGYEQYF	TGTGCCAGCAGCTTCGCGGCGGGGCAGGGGTACGAGCAGTACTTC
NA	TRBV9	NA	TRBJ2-5	CASSVKGGGTQYF	TGTGCCAGCAGCGTAAAAGGAGGGGGGACCCAGTACTTC
TRBD1	TRBV14	few	TRBJ2-5	CASSQEQGAFGTQYF	TGTGCCAGCAGCCAAGAACAGGGGGCGTTCGGGACCCAGTACTTC
NA	TRBV3-1	NA	TRBJ1-2	CASSPDIRGGYTF	TGTGCCAGCAGCCCGGACATCCGCGGTGGCTACACCTTC
NA	TRBV7-2	NA	TRBJ2-1	CATGYQGRTSNEQFF	TGTGCCACCGGGTACCAGGGACGGACAAGCAATGAGCAGTTCTTC
TRBD1	TRBV2	NA	TRBJ1-6	CASSAGTVSSPLHF	TGTGCCAGCAGCGCCGGGACAGTCAGTTCACCCCTCCACTTT
NA	TRBV20-1	NA	TRBJ1-2	CSAPARDYGYTF	TGCAGTGCCCCGGCCCGGGACTATGGCTACACCTTC
TRBD1	TRBV7-9	NA	TRBJ1-2	CASSLGTEVFYGYTF	TGTGCCAGCAGCCTCGGGACAGAAGTTTTCTATGGCTACACCTTC
NA	TRBV29-1	NA	TRBJ2-7	CSVLREPYEQYF	TGCAGCGTTCTTCGGGAACCCTACGAGCAGTACTTC
NA	TRBV29-1	NA	TRBJ2-2	CGVEYSNTGELFF	TGCGGCGTTGAGTACTCGAACACCGGGGAGCTGTTTTTT
NA	TRBV20-1	NA	TRBJ2-1	CSATGTQNEQFF	TGCAGTGCCACCGGGACACAAAATGAGCAGTTCTTC
TRBD2	TRBV6-5	few	TRBJ2-5	CASSQVAGVETQYF	TGTGCCAGCAGTCAAGTAGCGGGGGTGGAGACCCAGTACTTC
TRBD2	TRBV27	NA	TRBJ2-5	CASSVVWGGTQYF	TGTGCCAGCAGTGTAGTGTGGGGGGGGACCCAGTACTTC
NA	TRBV11-2	NA	TRBJ1-2	CASSTRDTHYGYTF	TGTGCCAGCAGCACACGGGACACCCACTATGGCTACACCTTC
NA	TRBV6-5	few	TRBJ2-1	CATLRFQGTEQFF	TGTGCCACCCTCAGATTCCAGGGAACTGAGCAGTTCTTC